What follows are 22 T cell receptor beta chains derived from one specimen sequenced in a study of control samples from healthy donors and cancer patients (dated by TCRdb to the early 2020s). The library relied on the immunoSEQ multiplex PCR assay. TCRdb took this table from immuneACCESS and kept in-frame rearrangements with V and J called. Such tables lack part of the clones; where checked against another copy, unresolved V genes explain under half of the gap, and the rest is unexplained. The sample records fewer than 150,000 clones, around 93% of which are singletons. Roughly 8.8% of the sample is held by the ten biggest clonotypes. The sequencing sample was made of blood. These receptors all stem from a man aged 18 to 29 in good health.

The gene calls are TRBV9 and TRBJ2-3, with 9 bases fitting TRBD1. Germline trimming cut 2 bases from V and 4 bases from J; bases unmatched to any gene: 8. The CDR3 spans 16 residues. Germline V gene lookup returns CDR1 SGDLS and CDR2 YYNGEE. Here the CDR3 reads CASSVTGTGIADTQYF. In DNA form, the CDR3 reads TGTGCCAGCAGCGTCACCGGGACAGGGATCGCAGATACGCAGTATTTT.

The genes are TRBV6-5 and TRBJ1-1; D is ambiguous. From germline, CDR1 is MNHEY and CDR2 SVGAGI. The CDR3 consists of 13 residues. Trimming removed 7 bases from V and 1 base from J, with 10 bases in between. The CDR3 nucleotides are TGTGCCAGCATGTGGCGGGAGAACACTGAAGCTTTCTTT. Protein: CASMWRENTEAFF.

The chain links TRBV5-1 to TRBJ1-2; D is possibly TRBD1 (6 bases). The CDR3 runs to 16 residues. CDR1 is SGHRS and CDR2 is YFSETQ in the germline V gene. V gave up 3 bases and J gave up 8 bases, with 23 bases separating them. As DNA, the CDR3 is TGCGCCAGCAGCTCGGAAAACAGGGTACTAGCGGGGGGCTACACCTTC. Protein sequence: CASSSENRVLAGGYTF.

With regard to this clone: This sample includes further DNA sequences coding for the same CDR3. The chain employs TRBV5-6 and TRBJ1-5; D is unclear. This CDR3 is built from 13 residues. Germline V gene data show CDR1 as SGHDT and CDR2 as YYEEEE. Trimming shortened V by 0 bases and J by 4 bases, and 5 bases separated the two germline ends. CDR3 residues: CASSLDRNQPQHF. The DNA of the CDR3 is TGTGCCAGCAGCTTGGACCGTAATCAGCCCCAGCATTTT.

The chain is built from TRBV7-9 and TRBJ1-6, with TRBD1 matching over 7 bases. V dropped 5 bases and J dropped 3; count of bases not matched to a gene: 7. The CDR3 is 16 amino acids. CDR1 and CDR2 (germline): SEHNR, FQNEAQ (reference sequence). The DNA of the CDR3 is TGTGCCAGCAGCGCTAACAGGGGTGTCTATAATTCACCCCTCCACTTT. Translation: CASSANRGVYNSPLHF.

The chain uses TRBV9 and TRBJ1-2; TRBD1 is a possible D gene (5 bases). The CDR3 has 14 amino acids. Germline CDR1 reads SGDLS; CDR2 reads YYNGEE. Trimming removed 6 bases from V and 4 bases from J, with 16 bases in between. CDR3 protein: CASTGTQGPYGYTF. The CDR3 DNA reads TGTGCCAGCACCGGGACTCAGGGACCCTATGGCTACACCTTC.

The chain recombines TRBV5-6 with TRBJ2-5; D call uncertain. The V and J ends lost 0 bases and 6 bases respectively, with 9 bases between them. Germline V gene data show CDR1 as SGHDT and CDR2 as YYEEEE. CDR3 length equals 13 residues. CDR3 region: CASSLGRVQTQYF. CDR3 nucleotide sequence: TGTGCCAGCAGCTTGGGTAGGGTGCAGACCCAGTACTTC.

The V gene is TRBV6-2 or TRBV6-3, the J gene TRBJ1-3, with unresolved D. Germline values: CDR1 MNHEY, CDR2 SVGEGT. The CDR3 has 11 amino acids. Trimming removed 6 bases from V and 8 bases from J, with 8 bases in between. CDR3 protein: CASSEGYTIYF. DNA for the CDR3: TGTGCCAGCAGCGAGGGTTACACCATATATTTT.

The CDR3 DNA reads TGTGCCAGCAGCCCACATAAGCCGGGACAGAGGCTAACCGGGGAGCTGTTTTTT. It encodes CASSPHKPGQRLTGELFF. This chain links TRBV7-8 with TRBJ2-2; 7 bases line up with TRBD1. V lost 5 bases and J lost 5; bases outside the gene matches: 17. The CDR3 sequence is 18 residues long. CDR1 and CDR2 from the germline V gene are SGHVS and FQNEAQ.

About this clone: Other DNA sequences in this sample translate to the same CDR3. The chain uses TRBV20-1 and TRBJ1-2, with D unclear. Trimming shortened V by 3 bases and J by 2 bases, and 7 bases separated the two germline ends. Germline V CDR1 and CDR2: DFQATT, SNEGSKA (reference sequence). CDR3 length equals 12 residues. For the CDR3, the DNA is TGCAGTGCTAGTCGGTCCAACTATGGCTACACCTTC. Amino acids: CSASRSNYGYTF.

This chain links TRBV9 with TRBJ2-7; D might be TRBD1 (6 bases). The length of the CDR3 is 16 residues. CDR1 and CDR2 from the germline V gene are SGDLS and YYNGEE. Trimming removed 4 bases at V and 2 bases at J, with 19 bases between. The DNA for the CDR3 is TGTGCCAGCAGCCGACTCACAGGGAGAGGGGCCTACGAGCAGTACTTC. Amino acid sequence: CASSRLTGRGAYEQYF.

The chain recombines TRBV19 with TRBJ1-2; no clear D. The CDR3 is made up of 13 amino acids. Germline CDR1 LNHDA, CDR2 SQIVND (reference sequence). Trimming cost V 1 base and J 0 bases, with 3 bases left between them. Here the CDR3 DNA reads TGTGCCAGTAGTATAGCGGCTAACTATGGCTACACCTTC. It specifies CASSIAANYGYTF.

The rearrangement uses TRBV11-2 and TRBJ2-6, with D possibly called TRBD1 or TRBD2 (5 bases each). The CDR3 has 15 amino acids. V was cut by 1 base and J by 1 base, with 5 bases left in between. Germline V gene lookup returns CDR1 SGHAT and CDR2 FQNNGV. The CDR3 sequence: CASSLGGSGANVLTF. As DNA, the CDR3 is TGTGCCAGCAGCTTAGGGGGGTCTGGGGCCAACGTCCTGACTTTC.

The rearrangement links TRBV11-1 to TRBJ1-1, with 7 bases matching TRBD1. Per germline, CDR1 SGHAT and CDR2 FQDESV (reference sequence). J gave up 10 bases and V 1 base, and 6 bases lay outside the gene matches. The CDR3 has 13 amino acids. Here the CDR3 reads CASSLDRGFGAFF. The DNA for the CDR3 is TGTGCCAGCAGCTTAGACAGGGGCTTCGGAGCTTTCTTT.

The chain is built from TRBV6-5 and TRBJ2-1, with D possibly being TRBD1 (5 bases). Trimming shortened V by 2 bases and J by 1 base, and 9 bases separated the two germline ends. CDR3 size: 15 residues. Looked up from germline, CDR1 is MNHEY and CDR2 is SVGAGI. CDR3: CASSYRGISYNEQFF. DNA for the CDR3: TGTGCCAGCAGTTACAGGGGAATTTCCTACAATGAGCAGTTCTTC.

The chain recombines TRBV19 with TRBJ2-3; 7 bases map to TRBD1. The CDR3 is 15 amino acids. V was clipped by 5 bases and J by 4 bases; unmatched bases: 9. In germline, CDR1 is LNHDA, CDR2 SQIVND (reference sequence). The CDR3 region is CASSPWDSGSDTQYF. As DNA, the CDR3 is TGTGCCAGTAGTCCCTGGGACAGTGGGTCAGATACGCAGTATTTT.

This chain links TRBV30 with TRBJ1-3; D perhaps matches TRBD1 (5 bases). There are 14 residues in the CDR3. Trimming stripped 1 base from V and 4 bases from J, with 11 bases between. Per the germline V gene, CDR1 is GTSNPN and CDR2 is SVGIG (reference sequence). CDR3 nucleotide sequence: TGTGCCTGGAGTGGGCCAAGGGGAGGAAACACCATATATTTT. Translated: CAWSGPRGGNTIYF.

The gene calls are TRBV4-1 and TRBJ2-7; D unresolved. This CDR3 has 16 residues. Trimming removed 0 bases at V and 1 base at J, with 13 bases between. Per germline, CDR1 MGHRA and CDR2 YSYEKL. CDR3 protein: CASSQDGVSPSYEQYF. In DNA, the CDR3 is TGCGCCAGCAGCCAAGATGGGGTGAGCCCGTCCTACGAGCAGTACTTC.

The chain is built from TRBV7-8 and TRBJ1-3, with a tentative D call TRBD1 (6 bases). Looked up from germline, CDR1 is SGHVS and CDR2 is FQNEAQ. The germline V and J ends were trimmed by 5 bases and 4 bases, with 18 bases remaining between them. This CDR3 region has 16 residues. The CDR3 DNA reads TGTGCCAGCAGCCGAGCTGGGGCAGGGGCAGGAAACACCATATATTTT. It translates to CASSRAGAGAGNTIYF. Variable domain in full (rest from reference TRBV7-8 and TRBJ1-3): GAGVSQSPRYKVAKRGQDVALRCDPISGHVSLFWYQQALGQGPEFLTYFQNEAQLDKSGLPSDRFFAERPEGSVSTLKIQRTQQEDSAVYLCASSRAGAGAGNTIYFGEGSWLTVV.

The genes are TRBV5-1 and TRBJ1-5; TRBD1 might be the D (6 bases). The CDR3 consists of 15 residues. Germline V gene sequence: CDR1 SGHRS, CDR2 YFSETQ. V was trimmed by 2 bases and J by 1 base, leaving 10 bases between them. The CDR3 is CASSLAGASNQPQHF. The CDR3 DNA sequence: TGCGCCAGCAGCTTAGCGGGGGCGAGCAATCAGCCCCAGCATTTT.

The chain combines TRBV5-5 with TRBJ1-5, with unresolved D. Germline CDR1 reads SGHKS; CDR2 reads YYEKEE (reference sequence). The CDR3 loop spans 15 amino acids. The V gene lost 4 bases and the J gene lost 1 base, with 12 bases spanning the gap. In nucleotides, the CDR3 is TGTGCCAGCAGCCGCGGGCAGTTCAGCAATCAGCCCCAGCATTTT. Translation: CASSRGQFSNQPQHF.

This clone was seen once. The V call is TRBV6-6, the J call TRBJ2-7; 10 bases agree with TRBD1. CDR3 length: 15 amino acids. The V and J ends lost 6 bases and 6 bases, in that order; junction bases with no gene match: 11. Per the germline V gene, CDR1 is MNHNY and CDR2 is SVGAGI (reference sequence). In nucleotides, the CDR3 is TGTGCCAGCAGCTTGACCCGACAGGGGGCCGCCGAGCAGTACTTC. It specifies CASSLTRQGAAEQYF.